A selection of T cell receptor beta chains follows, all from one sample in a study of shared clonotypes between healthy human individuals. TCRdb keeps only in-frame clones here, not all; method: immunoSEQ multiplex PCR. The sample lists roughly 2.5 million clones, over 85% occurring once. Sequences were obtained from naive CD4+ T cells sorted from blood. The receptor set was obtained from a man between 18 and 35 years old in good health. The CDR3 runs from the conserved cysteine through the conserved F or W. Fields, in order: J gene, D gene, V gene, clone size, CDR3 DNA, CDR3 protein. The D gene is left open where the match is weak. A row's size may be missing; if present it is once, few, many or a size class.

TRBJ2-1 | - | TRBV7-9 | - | TGTGCCAGCAGCTCACACAGGTACGGGCAGTTCTTC | CASSSHRYGQFF
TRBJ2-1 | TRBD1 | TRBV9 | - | TGTGCCAGCAGCGTTGGATCGGGACAGGGGTCGTTTGAGCAGTTCTTC | CASSVGSGQGSFEQFF
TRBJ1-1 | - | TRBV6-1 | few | TGTGCCAGCAGTGAAGCGGCCACTGAAGCTTTCTTT | CASSEAATEAFF
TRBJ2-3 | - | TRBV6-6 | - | TGTGCCAGCAGTTACCAGACCGGCACAGATACGCAGTATTTT | CASSYQTGTDTQYF
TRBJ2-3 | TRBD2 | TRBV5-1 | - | TGCGCCAGCAGCTCGTCTAGCGGGACAGATACGCAGTATTTT | CASSSSSGTDTQYF
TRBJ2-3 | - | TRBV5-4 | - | TGTGCCAGCAGCATTACAGATACGCAGTATTTT | CASSITDTQYF
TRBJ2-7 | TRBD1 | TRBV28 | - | TGTGCCAGCAGTTCGTCAGGGACAGGGTCGTCCGAGCAGTACTTC | CASSSSGTGSSEQYF
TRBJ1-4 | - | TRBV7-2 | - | TGTGCCAGCAAGTCCCCGGCGACCACAACTAATGAAAAACTGTTTTTT | CASKSPATTTNEKLFF
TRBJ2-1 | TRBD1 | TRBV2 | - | TGTGCCAGCAGCGATGGCCGGGACAGCTCCTACAATGAGCAGTTCTTC | CASSDGRDSSYNEQFF
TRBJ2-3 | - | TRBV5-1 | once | TGCGCCAGCAGCTCCGGGGGTAAGGTTTACGATACGCAGTATTTT | CASSSGGKVYDTQYF
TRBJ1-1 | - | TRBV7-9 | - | TGTGCCAGCAGCTTAGCGCGGCCAGGGAACACTGAAGCTTTCTTT | CASSLARPGNTEAFF
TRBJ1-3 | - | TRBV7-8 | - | TGTGCCAGCAGCCTTAAACAGACCGGCTCTGGAAACACCATATATTTT | CASSLKQTGSGNTIYF
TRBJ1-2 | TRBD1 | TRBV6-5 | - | TGTGCCAGCAGACTCCGCGGACAGGGGAACGGCTACACCTTC | CASRLRGQGNGYTF
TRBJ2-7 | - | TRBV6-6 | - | TGTGCCAGCAGTTACGCCGGGCACGCCTACGAGCAGTACTTC | CASSYAGHAYEQYF
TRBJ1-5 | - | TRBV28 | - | TGTGCCACCCTTTCGGGTGGACAGCCCCAGCATTTT | CATLSGGQPQHF
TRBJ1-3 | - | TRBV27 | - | TGTGCCAGCAGTCCATCCTCGGGGGAACTGGGTGGAAACACCATATATTTT | CASSPSSGELGGNTIYF
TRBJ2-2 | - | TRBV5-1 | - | TGCGCCAGCAGCTTGGGAGACCTGGGCGGGGAGCTGTTTTTT | CASSLGDLGGELFF